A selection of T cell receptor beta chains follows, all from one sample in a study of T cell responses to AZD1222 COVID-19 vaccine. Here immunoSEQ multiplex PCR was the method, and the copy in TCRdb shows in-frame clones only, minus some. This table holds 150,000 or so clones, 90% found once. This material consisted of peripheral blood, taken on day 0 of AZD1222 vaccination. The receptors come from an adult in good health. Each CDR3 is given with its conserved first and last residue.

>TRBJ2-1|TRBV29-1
CSVGFSGTYNEQFF
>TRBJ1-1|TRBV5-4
CASKTGNTEAFF
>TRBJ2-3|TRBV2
CASSSGGYTDTQYF
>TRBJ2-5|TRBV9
CASSVGARPQETQYF
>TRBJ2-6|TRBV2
CASSGGDGANVLTF
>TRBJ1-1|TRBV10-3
CAISESLVRTGMAEAFF
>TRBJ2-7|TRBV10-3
CAISGGQGLFTYEQYF
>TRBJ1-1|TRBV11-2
CASSLDRRTEAFF
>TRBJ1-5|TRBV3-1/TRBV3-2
CASSQGGQPQHF
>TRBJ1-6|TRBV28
CASSLYSSYNSPLHF
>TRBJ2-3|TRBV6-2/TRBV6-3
CASSLRRSTDTQYF
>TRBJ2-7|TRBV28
CASSPSARDSYEQYF
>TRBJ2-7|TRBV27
CASSLVREGAGIEQYF
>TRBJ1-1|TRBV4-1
CASSLAPSNWNTEAFF
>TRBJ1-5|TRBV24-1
CATSETGTGESQPQHF
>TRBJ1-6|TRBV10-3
CAINNSWNSPLHF
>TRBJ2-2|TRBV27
CASRSGGIGELFF
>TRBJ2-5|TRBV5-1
CASSLGTTGVGETQYF
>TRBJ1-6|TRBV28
CASSGTARPPLHF
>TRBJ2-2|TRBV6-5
CASNGQRYTGELFF
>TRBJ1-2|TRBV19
CAGSSGYGYTF
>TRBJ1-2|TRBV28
CASSRGTAPYGYTF
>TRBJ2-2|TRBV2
CASISLGQGGPGELFF
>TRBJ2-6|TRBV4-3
CASSQDGSGANVLTF
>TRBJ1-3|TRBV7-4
CASRPGTGNTIYF
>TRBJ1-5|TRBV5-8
CASSKLYSNQPQHF
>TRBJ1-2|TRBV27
CASSSTGGAGYGYTF
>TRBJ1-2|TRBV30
CAWRPPGGANYGYTF
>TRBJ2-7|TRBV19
CASRDRGTYEQYF
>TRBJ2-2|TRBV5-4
CASSQNTGELFF
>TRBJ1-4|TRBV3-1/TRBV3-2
CASSHRTQGKKGELFF
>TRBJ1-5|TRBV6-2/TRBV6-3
CASSYLLGTAETYSNQPQHF
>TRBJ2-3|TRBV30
CAWMEAKDTQYF
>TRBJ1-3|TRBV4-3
CASSQDSSGNTIYF
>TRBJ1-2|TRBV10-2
CASSEDIGGNYGYTF
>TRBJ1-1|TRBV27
CASSPTLGGNTEAFF
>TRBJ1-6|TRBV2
CASSELWGAGSPLHF
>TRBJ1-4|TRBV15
CATSRYPGQGWNYEKLFF
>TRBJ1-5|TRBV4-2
CASSQDQGDSNQPQHF
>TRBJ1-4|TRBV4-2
CASSRGEATNEKLFF